This T cell receptor (beta chain) stems from a study of blood T cell repertoires in COVID-19. Germline V gene lookup returns CDR1 SGDLS and CDR2 YYNGEE. Trimming took 0 bases from V and 8 from J; bases not matched to a gene: 13. The CDR3 has 17 amino acids. Produced via immunoSEQ multiplex PCR; TCRdb's table is partial and in-frame only. The data show a few hundred thousand clones, roughly 90% seen once. What was sequenced was PBMCs or T cells enriched from blood (not recorded which). J is TRBJ2-1 and V is TRBV9, with 8 positions matching TRBD2. This TCR came from a woman younger than 45 who had recovered from COVID-19. Here the CDR3 reads CASSVAIGAGGRHEQFF. The CDR3 nucleotides are TGTGCCAGCAGCGTAGCTATTGGGGCGGGGGGCCGGCATGAGCAGTTCTTC.